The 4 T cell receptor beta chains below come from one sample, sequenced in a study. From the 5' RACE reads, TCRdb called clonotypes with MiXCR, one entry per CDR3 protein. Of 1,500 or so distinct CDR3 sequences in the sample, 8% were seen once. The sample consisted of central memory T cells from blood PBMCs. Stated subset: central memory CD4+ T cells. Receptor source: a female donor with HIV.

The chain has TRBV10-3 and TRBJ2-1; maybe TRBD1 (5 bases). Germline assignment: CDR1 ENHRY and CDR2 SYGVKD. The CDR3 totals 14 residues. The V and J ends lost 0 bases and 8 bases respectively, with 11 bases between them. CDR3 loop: CAISESTGSHEQFF. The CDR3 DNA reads TGTGCCATCAGTGAGTCTACAGGAAGCCATGAGCAGTTCTTC.

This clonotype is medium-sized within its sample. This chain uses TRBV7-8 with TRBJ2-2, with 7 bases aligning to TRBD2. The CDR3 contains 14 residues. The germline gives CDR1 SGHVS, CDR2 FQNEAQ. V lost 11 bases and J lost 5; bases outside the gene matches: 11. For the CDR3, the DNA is TGTGCCGGAGGAGGCCCCGGGGGGACCGGGGAGCTGTTTTTT. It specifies CAGGGPGGTGELFF.

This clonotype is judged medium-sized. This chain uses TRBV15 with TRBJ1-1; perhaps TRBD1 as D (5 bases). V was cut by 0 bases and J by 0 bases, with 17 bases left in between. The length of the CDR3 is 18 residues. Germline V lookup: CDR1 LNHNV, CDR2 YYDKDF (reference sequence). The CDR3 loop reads CATSRDADKYFMNTEAFF. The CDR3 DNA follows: TGTGCCACCAGCAGAGATGCGGACAAATACTTTATGAACACTGAAGCTTTCTTT.

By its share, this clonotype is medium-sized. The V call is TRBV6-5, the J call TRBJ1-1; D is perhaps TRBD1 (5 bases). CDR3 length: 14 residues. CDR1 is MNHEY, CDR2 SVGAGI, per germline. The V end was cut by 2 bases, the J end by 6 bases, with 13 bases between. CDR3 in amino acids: CASSYEEGRAEAFF. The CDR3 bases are TGTGCCAGCAGTTACGAGGAGGGGCGTGCTGAAGCTTTCTTT.